Listed below are T cell receptor beta chains from one sample, sequenced in a study of blood T cell repertoires in COVID-19. Only in-frame clones appear in the TCRdb table, and some are missing; sequencing was by immunoSEQ multiplex PCR. There are over 120,000 clones in the sample; 85% to 90% occur only once, and approximately 10% lies in the top ten. Material: PBMCs or T cells enriched from blood (not recorded which). These receptors all stem from a man in his sixties who had recovered from COVID-19. Each CDR3 is given with its conserved first and last residue. The D gene is left open where the match is weak. The size field is filled for only some rows; it gives once, few, many or a size class.

abundance: once; v_gene: TRBV6-5; d_gene: -; j_gene: TRBJ2-7; CDR3nt: TGTGCCAGCAGTTCTACGATGAGCTCCTACGAGCAGTACTTC; CDR3aa: CASSSTMSSYEQYF
abundance: -; v_gene: TRBV28; d_gene: TRBD1; j_gene: TRBJ1-5; CDR3nt: TGTGCCAGCAGTTTATCCCCCCGGACAGGAGCCCATAATCAGCCCCAGCATTTT; CDR3aa: CASSLSPRTGAHNQPQHF
abundance: -; v_gene: TRBV5-4; d_gene: TRBD2; j_gene: TRBJ2-1; CDR3nt: TGTGCCAGCCGCGTCGGGACTACCTCCTACAATGAGCAGTTCTTC; CDR3aa: CASRVGTTSYNEQFF
abundance: -; v_gene: TRBV5-4; d_gene: TRBD1; j_gene: TRBJ2-5; CDR3nt: TGTGCCAGCAGCCCCCGGACAGGGCTAGAGACCCAGTACTTC; CDR3aa: CASSPRTGLETQYF
abundance: -; v_gene: TRBV30; d_gene: TRBD1; j_gene: TRBJ1-1; CDR3nt: TGTGCCTACTCGGGGCAGGGGGACACTGAAGCTTTCTTT; CDR3aa: CAYSGQGDTEAFF
abundance: -; v_gene: TRBV25-1; d_gene: -; j_gene: TRBJ2-5; CDR3nt: TGTGCCAGCAGCGGGGGGCCAGGGAGGTGGGAGACCCAGTACTTC; CDR3aa: CASSGGPGRWETQYF
abundance: -; v_gene: TRBV5-6; d_gene: TRBD2; j_gene: TRBJ2-5; CDR3nt: TGTGCCAGCAGCGTGGGAGCGGGGCTCCAAGAGACCCAGTACTTC; CDR3aa: CASSVGAGLQETQYF
abundance: -; v_gene: TRBV5-4; d_gene: -; j_gene: TRBJ1-1; CDR3nt: TGTGCCAGCAGCTCCACCAGACAGATGAACACTGAAGCTTTCTTT; CDR3aa: CASSSTRQMNTEAFF
abundance: -; v_gene: TRBV19; d_gene: TRBD2; j_gene: TRBJ2-1; CDR3nt: TGTGCCAGTAGTTTAACTAGCGGGGGGTTCTCCAATGAGCAGTTCTTC; CDR3aa: CASSLTSGGFSNEQFF
abundance: -; v_gene: TRBV6-5; d_gene: -; j_gene: TRBJ1-5; CDR3nt: TGTGCCAGCAAGGACAGTAGGAATCAGCCCCAGCATTTT; CDR3aa: CASKDSRNQPQHF
abundance: -; v_gene: TRBV3-1/TRBV3-2; d_gene: -; j_gene: TRBJ1-3; CDR3nt: TGTGCCAGCAGCCCGGCCGGGACAAGCTCTGGAAACACCATATATTTT; CDR3aa: CASSPAGTSSGNTIYF
abundance: -; v_gene: TRBV4-2; d_gene: TRBD1; j_gene: TRBJ2-3; CDR3nt: TGTGCCAGCAGCGAAGAGGGACAGAACACAGATACGCAGTATTTT; CDR3aa: CASSEEGQNTDTQYF
abundance: -; v_gene: TRBV5-1; d_gene: -; j_gene: TRBJ2-6; CDR3nt: TGCGCCAGCAGCTTGGGAGGGATCGGAATCTCTGGGGCCAACGTCCTGACTTTC; CDR3aa: CASSLGGIGISGANVLTF
abundance: -; v_gene: TRBV4-2; d_gene: -; j_gene: TRBJ1-1; CDR3nt: TGTGCCAGCAGCCATCTCCCCAGTCGTGGGGGGACTGAAGCTTTCTTT; CDR3aa: CASSHLPSRGGTEAFF
abundance: -; v_gene: TRBV5-5; d_gene: -; j_gene: TRBJ1-2; CDR3nt: TGTGCCAGCTCCTACCCGGGCCCCGGGCGGGATGGCTACACCTTC; CDR3aa: CASSYPGPGRDGYTF
abundance: -; v_gene: TRBV30; d_gene: -; j_gene: TRBJ2-2; CDR3nt: TGTGCCTCCCCCGGGGGAGGTACGAACACCGGGGAGCTGTTTTTT; CDR3aa: CASPGGGTNTGELFF
abundance: -; v_gene: TRBV24-1; d_gene: TRBD1; j_gene: TRBJ2-5; CDR3nt: TGTGCCACCAGTGATCCCACACCCGGACAGGGGGCTCCAGAGACCCAGTACTTC; CDR3aa: CATSDPTPGQGAPETQYF
abundance: -; v_gene: TRBV18; d_gene: -; j_gene: TRBJ2-7; CDR3nt: TGTGCCAGCTCACCGTCCGTATACGAGCAGTACTTC; CDR3aa: CASSPSVYEQYF
abundance: -; v_gene: TRBV3-1/TRBV3-2; d_gene: -; j_gene: TRBJ1-5; CDR3nt: TGTGCCAGCAGCCAGGCCTTAGGGGGTTATCAGCCCCAGCATTTT; CDR3aa: CASSQALGGYQPQHF
abundance: -; v_gene: TRBV28; d_gene: -; j_gene: TRBJ2-5; CDR3nt: TGTGCCAGCAGAGCGACAGCACAAGAGACCCAGTACTTC; CDR3aa: CASRATAQETQYF
abundance: -; v_gene: TRBV5-4; d_gene: -; j_gene: TRBJ1-3; CDR3nt: TGTGCCAGCAGCGCGGGGAGCTCTGGAAACACCATATATTTT; CDR3aa: CASSAGSSGNTIYF
abundance: few; v_gene: TRBV10-1; d_gene: -; j_gene: TRBJ2-7; CDR3nt: TGCGCCAGCAGCGGGTCAGGGGCGCGTAACGAGCAGTACTTC; CDR3aa: CASSGSGARNEQYF
abundance: -; v_gene: TRBV21-1; d_gene: -; j_gene: TRBJ2-7; CDR3nt: TGTGCCAGCAGCCCCACCGCAGGGACAGTGGATTACGAGCAGTACTTC; CDR3aa: CASSPTAGTVDYEQYF
abundance: -; v_gene: TRBV9; d_gene: TRBD1; j_gene: TRBJ1-5; CDR3nt: TGTGCCAGCAGCGCTGGGACAGTGACTAATCAGCCCCAGCATTTT; CDR3aa: CASSAGTVTNQPQHF
abundance: -; v_gene: TRBV5-4; d_gene: -; j_gene: TRBJ1-2; CDR3nt: TGTGCCAGCAGCTCCGGGTCGGTCTATGGCTACACCTTC; CDR3aa: CASSSGSVYGYTF
abundance: once; v_gene: TRBV18; d_gene: -; j_gene: TRBJ1-4; CDR3nt: TGTGCCAGCTCACTCCGACAGGCCGCAACTAATGAAAAACTGTTTTTT; CDR3aa: CASSLRQAATNEKLFF
abundance: -; v_gene: TRBV18; d_gene: -; j_gene: TRBJ2-7; CDR3nt: TGTGCCAGCTCACCACCCGCCAGGGGTTACGAGCAGTACTTC; CDR3aa: CASSPPARGYEQYF
abundance: -; v_gene: TRBV2; d_gene: -; j_gene: TRBJ2-1; CDR3nt: TGTGCCAGCAGTGAAGAGAGCCAAACTGGGCAGTTCTTC; CDR3aa: CASSEESQTGQFF
abundance: once; v_gene: TRBV6-5; d_gene: -; j_gene: TRBJ2-7; CDR3nt: TGTGCCAGCAGGGAGGTAACGGAGCAGTACTTC; CDR3aa: CASREVTEQYF
abundance: -; v_gene: TRBV19; d_gene: TRBD1; j_gene: TRBJ1-1; CDR3nt: TGTGCCAGTAGTATATTTGGGGACAGGGTTAACACTGAAGCTTTCTTT; CDR3aa: CASSIFGDRVNTEAFF
abundance: -; v_gene: TRBV5-1; d_gene: TRBD1; j_gene: TRBJ2-2; CDR3nt: TGCGCCAGCAGCCGGGACAGTGCCACCGGGGAGCTGTTTTTT; CDR3aa: CASSRDSATGELFF
abundance: -; v_gene: TRBV6-5; d_gene: -; j_gene: TRBJ1-2; CDR3nt: TGTGCCAGCAGTTACGGGCAGGGAGGAGGGGGCTACACCTTC; CDR3aa: CASSYGQGGGGYTF
abundance: -; v_gene: TRBV27; d_gene: TRBD1; j_gene: TRBJ2-7; CDR3nt: TGTGCCAGCAGTTTACCCCTGACAGGGGGCCCCACTTCCTACGAGCAGTACTTC; CDR3aa: CASSLPLTGGPTSYEQYF
abundance: -; v_gene: TRBV20-1; d_gene: -; j_gene: TRBJ2-7; CDR3nt: TGCAGGCTGGAGGGAATCTACGAGCAGTACTTC; CDR3aa: CRLEGIYEQYF
abundance: -; v_gene: TRBV29-1; d_gene: -; j_gene: TRBJ1-1; CDR3nt: TGCAGCGTTGTGCAGGTGAACACTGAAGCTTTCTTT; CDR3aa: CSVVQVNTEAFF
abundance: -; v_gene: TRBV5-5; d_gene: TRBD1; j_gene: TRBJ1-3; CDR3nt: TGTGCCAGCAGCTCGGTCCTTATAACAGGGGTCTCTGGAAACACCATATATTTT; CDR3aa: CASSSVLITGVSGNTIYF
abundance: -; v_gene: TRBV24-1; d_gene: TRBD2; j_gene: TRBJ2-5; CDR3nt: TGTGCCACCGGAGGACTAGCGGAAGAGACCCAGTACTTC; CDR3aa: CATGGLAEETQYF